This TCR beta chain was identified during a study of T cell responses to AZD1222 COVID-19 vaccine. Overall study results and limits: Only a handful of AZD1222 recipients, roughly 6 in all, had baseline seropositivity.

The protocol was immunoSEQ multiplex PCR, while the TCRdb copy is restricted to in-frame clones and leaves out a portion. The table records 120,000 or so clones, just over 85% of them present only once. The CDR3 contains 13 residues. In germline, CDR1 is ENHRY, CDR2 SYGVKD. V lost 2 bases to trimming and J lost 1 base, with 5 bases between them. This clone was seen more than once but under ten times. Its specificity is not known. The TCR originated in an adult who received the AZD1222 COVID-19 vaccine. The chain couples TRBV10-3 to TRBJ1-1; D call uncertain. The sequencing used peripheral blood, collected 28 days after the second AZD1222 dose. CDR3 sequence reads: CAISEGGNTEAFF. The CDR3 nucleotides are TGTGCCATCAGTGAGGGAGGGAACACTGAAGCTTTCTTT.